A selection of T cell receptor beta chains follows, all from one sample in a study of neurological immune-mediated disorders. Via MiXCR, TCRdb re-called the 5' RACE reads, giving one row per CDR3 protein. The sample includes 70,000 to 95,000 distinct CDR3 sequences, 13% of them seen just once. The sample taken for sequencing was PBMCs. The receptors were gathered from a female donor with HTLV-1-associated myelopathy (HAM/TSP). Each CDR3 is given with its conserved first and last residue. D genes are given only for firm matches. A clone size is listed for some rows: how often the clone was seen (once, few, many), or a class if it is expanded.

CASSHRAGNGELFF TGTGCCAGCAGCCACCGAGCGGGGAACGGGGAGCTGTTTTTT TRBJ2-2 many TRBV3-1 TRBD2
CASSQDGAEARTSSYNSPLHF TGCGCCAGCAGCCAAGATGGGGCTGAGGCGAGGACGAGCTCCTATAATTCACCCCTCCACTTT TRBJ1-6 many TRBV4-1 -
CASSLVPQGTSYEQYF TGCGCCAGCAGCTTGGTTCCCCAGGGGACGTCCTACGAGCAGTACTTC TRBJ2-7 many TRBV5-1 -
CASRRMERGDRPQFF TGCGCCAGCCGCCGGATGGAGCGGGGGGACCGCCCCCAGTTCTTC TRBJ2-1 many TRBV5-1 TRBD2
CAVAGTDTQYF TGTGCCGTAGCCGGCACAGATACGCAGTATTTT TRBJ2-3 many TRBV7-9 -
CASSLLGGYNQPQHF TGTGCCAGCAGTTTATTAGGAGGGTACAATCAGCCCCAGCATTTT TRBJ1-5 few TRBV28 -
CASNHRAGAYEQYF TGTGCCAGCAACCACCGGGCTGGGGCCTACGAGCAGTACTTC TRBJ2-7 many TRBV7-2 -
CASSLGSLGGYTF TGCGCCAGCAGCTTGGGGTCTTTAGGGGGCTACACCTTC TRBJ1-2 many TRBV5-1 -
CASSRDRGQYNSPLHF TGTGCCAGCAGCCGGGACAGGGGCCAGTATAATTCACCCCTCCACTTT TRBJ1-6 many TRBV6-5 TRBD1
CANSELRGEGTGDLFF TGTGCCAACAGTGAATTGAGGGGTGAGGGCACCGGGGATCTGTTTTTT TRBJ2-2 - TRBV25-1 -
CANSQKDPGADRSNQLQHF TGTGCCAACAGCCAAAAAGACCCCGGAGCAGACCGTAGCAATCAGCTCCAGCATTTT TRBJ1-5 - TRBV4-2 -
CASSRDRYQETQYF TGTGCCAGCAGCCGGGACAGATACCAAGAGACCCAGTACTTC TRBJ2-5 few TRBV5-4 TRBD1
CASSIDSGNQPQHF TGTGCCAGTAGTATAGATAGTGGCAATCAGCCCCAGCATTTT TRBJ1-5 many TRBV19 -
CASREQAASYEQYF TGTGCCAGCAGGGAGCAGGCGGCCTCCTACGAGCAGTACTTC TRBJ2-7 - TRBV28 -
CASSLAELLAGEQFF TGCGCCAGCAGCTTGGCCGAGCTACTGGCGGGTGAGCAGTTCTTC TRBJ2-1 many TRBV5-1 -
CASSLEQSTGELFF TGCGCCAGCAGCTTGGAACAGTCCACCGGGGAGCTGTTTTTT TRBJ2-2 many TRBV5-1 -
CASSSTSGANTGELFF TGTGCCAGCAGCTCGACTAGCGGAGCGAACACCGGGGAGCTGTTTTTT TRBJ2-2 many TRBV5-5 TRBD2
CASSPGQGGGTGELFF TGTGCCAGCAGTCCCGGACAGGGGGGAGGGACCGGGGAGCTGTTTTTT TRBJ2-2 many TRBV12-3/TRBV12-4 TRBD1
CASSGNRGSGYNEQFF TGTGCCAGCAGCGGCAACAGGGGATCTGGGTACAATGAGCAGTTCTTC TRBJ2-1 few TRBV27 TRBD1
CASSADLYNEQFF TGCGCCAGCAGTGCGGATTTGTACAATGAGCAGTTCTTC TRBJ2-1 many TRBV5-1 -
CASSQRWKETQYF TGTGCCAGCAGTCAAAGATGGAAGGAGACCCAGTACTTC TRBJ2-5 many TRBV6-6 -
CASSHLTYEQYF TGTGCCAGCAGCCATCTAACCTACGAGCAGTACTTC TRBJ2-7 many TRBV9 -
CASSLWTSGERTDTQYF TGTGCCAGCAGTTTATGGACTAGCGGGGAACGCACAGATACGCAGTATTTT TRBJ2-3 many TRBV28 TRBD2
CSARGLSSYEQYF TGCAGTGCTAGGGGATTAAGCTCCTACGAGCAGTACTTC TRBJ2-7 many TRBV20-1 -
CASSVTESPGELFF TGTGCCAGCAGTGTGACGGAGTCACCCGGGGAGCTGTTTTTT TRBJ2-2 many TRBV2 -
CAITLETGAEAFF TGTGCCATCACCTTGGAGACAGGGGCTGAAGCTTTCTTT TRBJ1-1 medium-sized TRBV10-3 TRBD1
CASSLVSAVAGGYNEQFF TGTGCCAGCAGCTTAGTATCGGCCGTGGCGGGGGGCTACAATGAGCAGTTCTTC TRBJ2-1 few TRBV11-2 TRBD2
CASSSTEVLYGYTF TGTGCCAGCAGTTCTACAGAAGTTCTTTATGGCTACACCTTC TRBJ1-2 many TRBV6-2/TRBV6-3 -
CASSVAPRGVSADTQYF TGCGCCAGCAGCGTGGCCCCGCGGGGGGTTTCCGCAGATACGCAGTATTTT TRBJ2-3 few TRBV5-1 TRBD2
CASTPDSRFYEQYF TGTGCCAGCACCCCAGACAGTAGGTTTTACGAGCAGTACTTC TRBJ2-7 many TRBV6-1 -
CASSLYSGGWSTDTQYF TGTGCCAGCAGCCTATATAGCGGGGGGTGGTCGACAGATACGCAGTATTTT TRBJ2-3 many TRBV7-9 TRBD2
CAISESSKGRSTDTQYF TGTGCCATCAGTGAGTCGAGTAAGGGCAGAAGCACAGATACGCAGTATTTT TRBJ2-3 many TRBV10-3 -
CASSFPRDRNSPLHF TGTGCCAGCAGCTTCCCCCGGGACAGGAATTCACCCCTCCACTTT TRBJ1-6 many TRBV7-9 TRBD1
CATSQGTNEQYF TGTGCCACATCGCAGGGTACCAACGAGCAGTACTTC TRBJ2-7 - TRBV28 -
CASKVGGPGELFF TGCGCCAGCAAAGTAGGAGGGCCCGGGGAGCTGTTTTTT TRBJ2-2 many TRBV5-1 -
CASSPSTGGYLETQYF TGTGCCAGCAGCCCTTCGACAGGGGGGTATCTAGAGACCCAGTACTTC TRBJ2-5 many TRBV7-8 TRBD1
CASTGATQLNTGELFF TGTGCCAGCACCGGGGCGACACAACTGAACACCGGGGAGCTGTTTTTT TRBJ2-2 many TRBV27 -
CASSLSGGARYEQYF TGCGCCAGCAGCCTAAGCGGGGGGGCCAGATACGAGCAGTACTTC TRBJ2-7 many TRBV5-1 TRBD2
CASSPDGVNTEAFF TGCGCCAGCAGCCCGGACGGGGTTAACACTGAAGCTTTCTTT TRBJ1-1 many TRBV5-1 -
CASSQDLAGYTF TGTGCCAGCAGCCAAGATTTGGCTGGCTACACCTTC TRBJ1-2 many TRBV3-1 -
CASSLNQYTDTQYF TGCGCCAGCAGCTTGAACCAGTACACAGATACGCAGTATTTT TRBJ2-3 many TRBV5-1 -
CASSEGQGGQWEQFF TGCGCCAGCAGCGAGGGACAGGGGGGACAATGGGAGCAGTTCTTC TRBJ2-1 many TRBV5-1 TRBD1
CASSLRTVGAFF TGTGCCAGCAGTCTCCGGACAGTTGGAGCTTTCTTT TRBJ1-1 many TRBV2 -
CATSAAGELFF TGTGCCACCAGCGCGGCCGGGGAGCTGTTTTTT TRBJ2-2 many TRBV24-1 -
CSARDPGTRSVNIQYF TGCAGTGCTAGAGATCCTGGGACTCGATCGGTCAACATTCAGTACTTC TRBJ2-4 - TRBV20-1 -